A single sample gave rise to the 17 T cell receptor beta chains below, sequenced in a study of CD8 T cells in ankylosing spondylitis. TCRdb reanalysed the 5' RACE reads using MiXCR and keeps one entry per CDR3 protein. The sample carries 200,000 to 250,000 distinct CDR3 sequences, 20% to 30% recorded once. The sequenced sample was blood, either unsorted or a sorted T cell fraction (not recorded which). Receptors were obtained from a male donor with ankylosing spondylitis or in good health (not recorded which).

This clonotype was counted between two and nine times. The V gene is TRBV6-1, the J gene TRBJ2-7, with 11 bases aligning to TRBD2. This CDR3 has 16 residues. Trimming at V came to 3 bases and at J to 3 bases, leaving 7 bases not matched to a gene. CDR1 is MNHNS and CDR2 is SASEGT in the germline V gene. CDR3 loop: CASSDPGTSGFYEQYF. CDR3 sequence (DNA): TGTGCCAGCAGTGACCCCGGGACTAGCGGCTTCTACGAGCAGTACTTC.

This clonotype was seen a handful of times. A junction end diverges from the germline sequence, so it may reflect a read error. V is TRBV7-2 and J is TRBJ2-7; weak D call: TRBD1 (6 bases). The CDR3 runs to 15 residues. Looked up from germline, CDR1 is SGHTA and CDR2 is FQGNSA. The CDR3 DNA reads as TGTGCCAGCAGCTCCCGGGACATTAGGTCCTCCGAGCAGTACTTC. Amino acids: CASSSRDIRSSEQYF.

This clonotype came up many times. This chain connects TRBV6-5 to TRBJ2-1; D gene uncertain. The V end was cut by 0 bases, the J end by 4 bases, with 7 bases between. Germline loops: CDR1 MNHEY, CDR2 SVGAGI. The CDR3 extends over 14 amino acids. The CDR3 DNA follows: TGTGCCAGCAGTTACTCCGCCGCTTACAATGAGCAGTTCTTC. The encoded protein is CASSYSAAYNEQFF.

This clonotype was seen ten or more times. The CDR3 nucleotides read TGTGCCAGCAGCGAACAGGGGGAGGGTGGCTACACCTTC. Encoded protein: CASSEQGEGGYTF. The chain is built from TRBV9 and TRBJ1-2, with TRBD1 matching over 8 bases. CDR3 size: 13 residues. The trim removed 3 bases at V and 7 bases at J, leaving 5 bases unmatched. The V gene's germline CDR1 is SGDLS and CDR2 YYNGEE.

This sequence joins TRBV5-1 and TRBJ2-3, with D hard to call. Deletions cut 0 bases from V and 2 bases from J, with 7 bases between. Germline lookup yields CDR1 SGHRS and CDR2 YFSETQ. CDR3 length: 14 amino acids. The CDR3 DNA follows: TGCGCCAGCAGCTTGGGTACGTTCACAGATACGCAGTATTTT. Protein sequence: CASSLGTFTDTQYF. Drawing the rest from reference TRBV5-1 and TRBJ2-3, the complete variable domain is KAGVTQTPRYLIKTRGQQVTLSCSPISGHRSVSWYQQTPGQGLQFLFEYFSETQRNKGNFPGRFSGRQFSNSRSEMNVSTLELGDSALYLCASSLGTFTDTQYFGPGTRLTVL.

This clonotype was found many times. The chain has TRBV9 and TRBJ2-3; 7 nucleotides agree with TRBD2. Germline trimming cut 3 bases from V and 2 bases from J; bases unmatched to any gene: 9. The V gene's germline CDR1 is SGDLS and CDR2 YYNGEE. This CDR3 is built from 16 residues. This CDR3 reads CASSARSGDYTDTQYF. The CDR3 DNA reads TGTGCCAGCAGCGCCCGCAGCGGGGACTACACAGATACGCAGTATTTT.

Many counts were recorded for this clonotype. This sequence joins TRBV3-1 and TRBJ2-6; the D gene is possibly TRBD1 (5 bases). The germline V gene encodes CDR1 LGHDT and CDR2 YNNKEL (reference sequence). V lost 4 bases, J lost 3 bases, and 19 bases lay in between. CDR3 length: 18 residues. CDR3 loop: CASSPKPAGWVGANVLTF. The CDR3 nucleotides read TGTGCCAGCAGCCCTAAACCGGCAGGGTGGGTTGGGGCCAACGTCCTGACTTTC.

This chain links TRBV7-2 with TRBJ1-5; D is ambiguous. V gave up 3 bases and J gave up 3 bases, with 6 bases separating them. This CDR3 is 13 amino acids long. Looked up from germline, CDR1 is SGHTA and CDR2 is FQGNSA. CDR3 loop: CASSFITNQPQHF. For the CDR3, the DNA is TGTGCCAGCAGCTTCATAACCAATCAGCCCCAGCATTTT.

This clonotype was detected many times. This chain uses TRBV6-5 with TRBJ2-3; no definite D call. The V gene lost 4 bases and the J gene lost 4 bases, with 12 bases spanning the gap. CDR3 size: 14 residues. The germline CDR1 and CDR2 sequences are MNHEY and SVGAGI. The CDR3 DNA follows: TGTGCCAGCAGTTCCTCAGTTAAGGCAGATACGCAGTATTTT. Encoded protein: CASSSSVKADTQYF.

The rearrangement uses TRBV5-5 and TRBJ2-5; no reliable D call. Germline V lookup: CDR1 SGHKS, CDR2 YYEKEE (reference sequence). The CDR3 spans 12 residues. V was trimmed by 0 bases and J by 5 bases, leaving 5 bases between them. CDR3 protein: CASSLAPETQYF. CDR3 bases: TGTGCCAGCAGCTTGGCGCCGGAGACCCAGTACTTC.

This clonotype occurred many times. The chain has TRBV12-3 or TRBV12-4 and TRBJ1-2; D is uncertain. This CDR3 spans 13 amino acids. The V end was cut by 3 bases, the J end by 8 bases, with 13 bases between. CDR3 sequence: CASSFDLRGGYTF. The CDR3 bases are TGTGCCAGCAGTTTCGACTTACGAGGGGGCTACACCTTC.

This clonotype showed up many times. The chain recombines TRBV7-2 with TRBJ2-5; TRBD2 matches at 13 bases. The CDR3 contains 17 residues. Germline CDR1 and CDR2: SGHTA and FQGNSA. V lost 4 bases, J lost 5 bases, and 10 bases stayed unmatched. In DNA form, the CDR3 reads TGTGCCAGCAGCTCTAGGACTAGCGGGAGCGTGGGGGAGACCCAGTACTTC. Protein product: CASSSRTSGSVGETQYF.

J is TRBJ2-2 and V is TRBV4-2, with D hard to call. The V end was cut by 0 bases, the J end by 6 bases, with 8 bases between. CDR1 and CDR2 from the germline V gene are LGHNA and YNFKEQ. The CDR3 consists of 14 residues. CDR3 bases: TGTGCCAGCAGCCAAGATACGTTCGCCGGGGAGCTGTTTTTT. This sequence encodes CASSQDTFAGELFF.

The chain links TRBV7-8 to TRBJ1-1, with 11 positions matching TRBD1. J gave up 5 bases and V 5 bases, and 4 bases lay outside the gene matches. Germline assignment: CDR1 SGHVS and CDR2 FQNEAQ. The CDR3 has 14 amino acids. DNA of the CDR3: TGTGCCAGCAGCGCGGACAGGGGGCGGACTGAAGCTTTCTTT. Translation: CASSADRGRTEAFF. The entire variable domain, with the rest obtained from reference TRBV7-8 and TRBJ1-1, is as follows: GAGVSQSPRYKVAKRGQDVALRCDPISGHVSLFWYQQALGQGPEFLTYFQNEAQLDKSGLPSDRFFAERPEGSVSTLKIQRTQQEDSAVYLCASSADRGRTEAFFGQGTRLTVV.

This clonotype showed up many times. J is TRBJ2-2 and V is TRBV7-3; D is unclear. The V end was cut by 0 bases, the J end by 6 bases, with 8 bases between. This CDR3 is built from 14 residues. Germline V gives CDR1 SGHTA, CDR2 FQGTGA. Written as DNA, the CDR3 is TGTGCCAGCAGCTTAACGCGGTCAGCCGGGGAGCTGTTTTTT. Residues: CASSLTRSAGELFF.

On this clonotype itself: Given a much more abundant clone one base away, this may be a read error. The CDR3 region has the DNA TGCAGTGCTACTGAGATAAACACTGAAGCTTTCTTT. This gives the protein CSATEINTEAFF. V gene TRBV20-1 combines with J gene TRBJ1-1; no clear D gene. Germline CDR1 is DFQATT and CDR2 is SNEGSKA (reference sequence). V was cut by 4 bases and J by 2 bases, with 8 bases left in between. The length of the CDR3 is 12 residues.

The table lists this clonotype with many counts. The rearrangement joins TRBV27 to TRBJ1-2; 8 bases fit TRBD1. CDR1 and CDR2 from the germline V gene are MNHEY and SMNVEV (reference sequence). Trimming took 2 bases from V and 4 from J; bases not matched to a gene: 9. The CDR3 contains 16 residues. The CDR3 sequence is CASSLGGQAWPYGYTF. CDR3 DNA: TGTGCCAGCAGTTTAGGGGGACAGGCCTGGCCCTATGGCTACACCTTC.